This TCR beta chain was sequenced during a study of PD-1 blockade in classical Hodgkin lymphoma. Time point in this sample: cycle 4 day 1 (C4D1), after 6 weeks of nivolumab. After autologous stem cell transplantation all patients relapsed, and prior brentuximab vedotin exposure differed between cohorts. Using magnetic negative selection, the CD4+ T cells were separated out of thawed PBMCs. CDR1 is SSHAT, CDR2 FNYEAQ, per germline (reference sequence). The CDR3 spans 13 residues. In regard to this clone: Antigen specificity is unknown. One end of the junction fails to match germline, which may point to a read error.

Clones were read by immunoSEQ multiplex PCR, and TCRdb kept only the in-frame ones, dropping some. The sample consists of around 26,000 clones, approximately 79% of them appearing once. Broader study findings: In newly diagnosed patients, baseline TCR diversity was reportedly below that of healthy donors. Why repertoires differed is undefined; disease activity or prior therapy possibly contributed.

The source was CD4+ T cells from blood, collected before the fourth cycle of nivolumab. The TCR was taken from a human donor with classical Hodgkin lymphoma. The V gene is TRBV7-7, the J gene TRBJ2-1; 9 nucleotides match TRBD2. CDR3 protein: CASSLAGDNEQFF. For the CDR3, the DNA is TGTGCTAGCAGTTTAGCGGGGGACAATGAGCAGTTCTTC.